A single sample is the source of the 6 T cell receptor beta chains below, sequenced in a study of Tregs in tolerant kidney transplant recipients. The repertoire was sequenced with immunoSEQ multiplex PCR; TCRdb's copy has only in-frame clones and lacks some. The repertoire includes 15,000 to 18,000 clones, approximately 90% of them detected once, and 10% to 15% sits in the top ten. The source material was CD8+ T cells from blood. The receptors were gathered from a human donor in good health.

This clone came up once. The V call is TRBV4-3, the J call TRBJ2-7; 7 bases agree with TRBD1. CDR3 size: 16 residues. Per germline, CDR1 LGHNA and CDR2 YSLEER. Trimming cost V 0 bases and J 3 bases; bases outside gene matches: 8. The CDR3 DNA is TGCGCCAGCAGCCAAGATCACGGGACAGCGAGCTACGAGCAGTACTTC. It specifies CASSQDHGTASYEQYF.

This clone was counted a single time. The chain carries TRBV29-1 and TRBJ2-5; D possibly corresponds to TRBD2 (7 bases). CDR1 is SQVTM, CDR2 ANQGSEA, per germline. The V end was cut by 5 bases, the J end by 2 bases, with 27 bases between. CDR3 length equals 18 residues. CDR3 DNA sequence: TGCAGCGTTCTTTCAGCACCCAAACGGGGGGCCACTCAAGAGACCCAGTACTTC. Amino acid sequence: CSVLSAPKRGATQETQYF.

The sample holds a few counts of this clone. V and J are TRBV7-9 and TRBJ2-3; 12 bases line up with TRBD2. CDR3 length: 16 residues. From germline, CDR1 is SEHNR and CDR2 FQNEAQ (reference sequence). Trimming cost V 5 bases and J 0 bases; bases outside gene matches: 3. For the CDR3, the DNA is TGTGCCAGCAGCGCCACTAGCGGGGGGAGCACAGATACGCAGTATTTT. Amino acids: CASSATSGGSTDTQYF.

The chain uses TRBV4-3 and TRBJ2-3; 11 positions match TRBD1. Germline CDR1 LGHNA, CDR2 YSLEER. V lost 0 bases and J lost 2; bases outside the gene matches: 4. CDR3 length equals 17 residues. The CDR3 sequence: CASSQEGDRGYTDTQYF. The CDR3 nucleotides are TGCGCCAGCAGCCAAGAAGGGGACAGGGGGTACACAGATACGCAGTATTTT.

The V and J genes are TRBV6-7 and TRBJ1-1; D is ambiguous. TRBV6-7 carries the ORF label, with uncertain function. There are 10 residues in the CDR3. DNA for the CDR3: TGTGCGGTTGGATCGGTCTGGGCTTTCTTT. Protein product: CAVGSVWAFF.

The gene calls are TRBV4-1 and TRBJ2-1; TRBD2 matches at 8 bases. CDR1 and CDR2 from the germline V gene are MGHRA and YSYEKL. J gave up 5 bases and V 1 base, and 7 bases lay outside the gene matches. The CDR3 contains 16 residues. The CDR3 DNA reads TGCGCCAGCAGCCAAGGACCGGGACTAGGGAACAATGAGCAGTTCTTC. Translating it yields CASSQGPGLGNNEQFF.